Shown below are 30 T cell receptor beta chains from a single sample sequenced in a study of blood T cell repertoires in COVID-19. Assay: immunoSEQ multiplex PCR; the TCRdb copy retains only in-frame clones and omits some. Counted here are about 330,000 clones, over 75% occurring once; the ten biggest clones make up around 7.8%. Sequencing input: peripheral blood. These receptors all stem from a human donor in a cohort sampled during active COVID-19.

This clone was picked up a small number of times. V gene TRBV7-2 combines with J gene TRBJ2-1; 10 nucleotides agree with TRBD2. The CDR3 has 17 amino acids. Germline values: CDR1 SGHTA, CDR2 FQGNSA. The V and J ends lost 1 base and 4 bases, in that order; junction bases with no gene match: 7. The chain's CDR3 is CASSLGTSGPDYNEQFF. CDR3 coding DNA: TGTGCCAGCAGCTTAGGGACTAGCGGACCTGATTACAATGAGCAGTTCTTC.

This rearrangement joins TRBV7-9 to TRBJ2-3, with a possible D match to TRBD2 (6 bases). CDR3 length equals 15 residues. The germline V gene encodes CDR1 SEHNR and CDR2 FQNEAQ (reference sequence). V was shortened by 3 bases and J by 4 bases, with 14 bases between the two germline ends. In DNA, the CDR3 is TGTGCCAGCAGCTTGGAGGGCCGGGCCCCAGATACGCAGTATTTT. Encoded protein: CASSLEGRAPDTQYF.

V and J are TRBV5-1 and TRBJ1-2; D gene uncertain. V lost 0 bases and J lost 4, with 13 bases in between. This CDR3 is built from 15 residues. The germline V gene has CDR1 SGHRS and CDR2 YFSETQ. DNA for the CDR3: TGCGCCAGCAGCTTGGCCCGTACAGCTGGCTATGGCTACACCTTC. Encoded protein: CASSLARTAGYGYTF.

The chain employs TRBV7-9 and TRBJ2-5, with D uncertain. The CDR3 has 15 residues. V dropped 5 bases and J dropped 3 bases, with 16 bases sitting between them. The germline V gene has CDR1 SEHNR and CDR2 FQNEAQ (reference sequence). The CDR3 DNA reads TGTGCCAGCAGCCAGAGAGGCGACGGTGAAGAGACCCAGTACTTC. Its translation: CASSQRGDGEETQYF.

The chain's CDR3 is CASSRPRDNSYNEQFF. For the CDR3, the DNA is TGTGCCAGCAGCAGGCCCCGGGACAACTCCTACAATGAGCAGTTCTTC. The chain carries TRBV5-6 and TRBJ2-1; D may be TRBD1 (6 bases). The CDR3 sequence is 16 residues long. Germline CDR1 and CDR2: SGHDT and YYEEEE. The ends were cut back, 4 bases at V and 0 bases at J, with 14 bases in the middle.

The rearrangement links TRBV2 to TRBJ1-5; D unclear. The V gene lost 4 bases and the J gene lost 0 bases, with 13 bases spanning the gap. Germline CDR1 reads SNHLY; CDR2 reads FYNNEI. The length of the CDR3 is 16 residues. The CDR3 DNA reads TGTGCCAGCAGTGGAACAGACGATTATAGCAATCAGCCCCAGCATTTT. Its protein is CASSGTDDYSNQPQHF.

This chain joins TRBV30 and TRBJ1-2, with D unclear. Germline loops: CDR1 GTSNPN, CDR2 SVGIG (reference sequence). This CDR3 region has 12 residues. The V and J ends lost 0 bases and 6 bases respectively, with 8 bases between them. The CDR3 nucleotides are TGTGCCTGGAGTGTATCCGGGAATGGCTACACCTTC. Protein sequence: CAWSVSGNGYTF. The complete variable domain, with remaining parts taken from reference TRBV30 and TRBJ1-2, reads SQTIHQWPATLVQPVGSPLSLECTVEGTSNPNLYWYRQAAGRGLQLLFYSVGIGQISSEVPQNLSASRPQDRQFILSSKKLLLSDSGFYLCAWSVSGNGYTFGSGTRLTVV.

The V call is TRBV5-6, the J call TRBJ2-7, with 7 bases lining up with TRBD2. The CDR3 contains 12 residues. Per the germline V gene, CDR1 is SGHDT and CDR2 is YYEEEE. J lost 6 bases, V lost 4 bases, and 4 bases had no gene match. The CDR3 sequence: CASSSSGGEQYF. DNA for the CDR3: TGTGCCAGCAGCAGCTCGGGGGGCGAGCAGTACTTC.

The chain is built from TRBV5-5 and TRBJ2-7; D is possibly TRBD1 (5 bases). The germline CDR1 and CDR2 sequences are SGHKS and YYEKEE (reference sequence). V lost 1 base, J lost 2 bases, and 10 bases lay in between. CDR3 length: 14 residues. For the CDR3, the DNA is TGTGCCAGCAGCTTGATTACAGGTCCCTACGAGCAGTACTTC. It is translated as CASSLITGPYEQYF.

J is TRBJ1-3 and V is TRBV27; D gene uncertain. The CDR3 is 14 amino acids. Trimming removed 3 bases from V and 0 bases from J, with 6 bases in between. Looked up from germline, CDR1 is MNHEY and CDR2 is SMNVEV (reference sequence). This CDR3 reads CASSFGSSGNTIYF. In DNA form, the CDR3 reads TGTGCCAGCAGTTTCGGGAGCTCTGGAAACACCATATATTTT.

The chain couples TRBV6-4 to TRBJ2-3; 10 bases fit TRBD1. CDR3 length: 14 residues. Germline loops: CDR1 MRHNA, CDR2 SNTAGT. J was trimmed by 4 bases and V by 6 bases; bases with no gene match: 4. As DNA, the CDR3 is TGTGCCAGCAGCCCGGGACAGGGGTCAGATACGCAGTATTTT. It codes for CASSPGQGSDTQYF.

The chain links TRBV5-5 to TRBJ2-7; 11 bases line up with TRBD1. CDR1 SGHKS and CDR2 YYEKEE come from the germline V gene (reference sequence). The CDR3 consists of 15 residues. With V trimmed by 2 bases and J by 3 bases, 4 bases remained unmatched. For the CDR3, the DNA is TGTGCCAGCAGCTTCCGGGACAGGGGGTACTACGAGCAGTACTTC. As protein: CASSFRDRGYYEQYF.

Here the CDR3 reads CASSPRQSLYNEQFF. The CDR3 DNA follows: TGTGCCAGCTCACCGAGACAGTCCCTCTACAATGAGCAGTTCTTC. This chain connects TRBV18 to TRBJ2-1; D might be TRBD1 (5 bases). The CDR3 is made up of 15 amino acids. CDR1 KGHSH and CDR2 LQKENI come from the germline V gene. V lost 3 bases and J 3 bases, leaving 12 bases between the germline ends.

This chain links TRBV5-1 with TRBJ1-1, with 10 bases aligning to TRBD1. The CDR3 consists of 16 residues. The germline V gene has CDR1 SGHRS and CDR2 YFSETQ. Trimming took 3 bases from V and 6 from J; bases not matched to a gene: 11. The CDR3: CASSSLRDRGLAEAFF. The CDR3, as DNA: TGCGCCAGCAGCTCGCTCCGGGACAGGGGACTCGCTGAAGCTTTCTTT.

V gene TRBV6-5 combines with J gene TRBJ1-2; unclear D gene. This CDR3 spans 15 amino acids. Looked up from germline, CDR1 is MNHEY and CDR2 is SVGAGI. Trimming pared 7 bases from V and 0 bases from J, leaving 15 bases between. CDR3: CASTIRYTANYGYTF. As DNA, the CDR3 is TGTGCCAGCACTATACGTTATACAGCTAACTATGGCTACACCTTC.

The rearrangement joins TRBV5-8 to TRBJ2-6; TRBD1 matches 11 bases. The CDR3 has 16 amino acids. Trimming cost V 4 bases and J 2 bases; bases outside gene matches: 2. The germline V gene has CDR1 SGHTS and CDR2 YDEGEE. The CDR3 coding sequence is TGTGCCAGCAGCCCGGACAGGGGGCCTGGGGCCAACGTCCTGACTTTC. Protein sequence: CASSPDRGPGANVLTF.

The chain carries TRBV27 and TRBJ2-4; 7 nucleotides line up with TRBD1. The CDR3 extends over 14 amino acids. Trimming at V came to 3 bases and at J to 7 bases, leaving 6 bases not matched to a gene. The germline gives CDR1 MNHEY, CDR2 SMNVEV (reference sequence). The CDR3 nucleotides are TGTGCCAGCAGTTTGTCACAGGGGTGGAACATTCAGTACTTC. Translated, it gives CASSLSQGWNIQYF.

Notes on this clone: This same CDR3 is encoded by further DNA sequences in the sample. J is TRBJ1-1 and V is TRBV5-1; D remains unclear. The V gene lost 8 bases and the J gene lost 0 bases, with 5 bases spanning the gap. Per the germline V gene, CDR1 is SGHRS and CDR2 is YFSETQ. The CDR3 sequence is 11 residues long. In DNA, the CDR3 is TGCGCCAGTAGATTGAACACTGAAGCTTTCTTT. This codes for CASRLNTEAFF. Looking up the rest from reference TRBV5-1 and TRBJ1-1 gives the full variable domain: KAGVTQTPRYLIKTRGQQVTLSCSPISGHRSVSWYQQTPGQGLQFLFEYFSETQRNKGNFPGRFSGRQFSNSRSEMNVSTLELGDSALYLCASRLNTEAFFGQGTRLTVV.

The rearrangement uses TRBV5-6 and TRBJ1-2; D might be TRBD1 (5 bases). The CDR3 covers 14 residues. V dropped 3 bases and J dropped 2 bases, with 11 bases sitting between them. Germline loops: CDR1 SGHDT, CDR2 YYEEEE. The CDR3, as DNA: TGTGCCAGCAGCTCCCAGTGGGGCAACTATGGCTACACCTTC. Protein: CASSSQWGNYGYTF.

This chain joins TRBV6-6 and TRBJ1-3, with 7 bases aligning to TRBD1. The J segment lost 3 bases and the V segment lost 5 bases, leaving 7 bases of the junction unmatched. Germline-derived CDR1 and CDR2 are MNHNY and SVGAGI (reference sequence). The CDR3 covers 15 residues. Here the CDR3 reads CASSETGLGGNTIYF. The CDR3 region has the DNA TGTGCCAGCAGTGAGACAGGGCTGGGTGGAAACACCATATATTTT.

V usage is TRBV3-1 (or the pseudogene TRBV3-2) and J usage is TRBJ2-3; D may be TRBD1 (6 bases). Per the germline V gene, CDR1 is LGHDT and CDR2 is YNNKEL (reference sequence). V was cut by 4 bases and J by 2 bases, with 13 bases left in between. The CDR3 is made up of 15 amino acids. For the CDR3, the DNA is TGTGCCAGCAGCCCAATCACAGGGCCCACAGATACGCAGTATTTT. Translating it yields CASSPITGPTDTQYF.

The chain employs TRBV12-3 or TRBV12-4 and TRBJ2-7; no definite D call. This CDR3 comprises 11 residues. The V end was cut by 4 bases, the J end by 3 bases, with 4 bases between. CDR3 protein: CASSSNYEQYF. The CDR3 DNA reads as TGTGCCAGCAGTTCCAACTACGAGCAGTACTTC.

The chain links TRBV5-6 to TRBJ1-1; D is uncertain. Trimming removed 7 bases at V and 0 bases at J, with 19 bases between. The germline V gene encodes CDR1 SGHDT and CDR2 YYEEEE. The CDR3 is made up of 16 amino acids. CDR3 in amino acids: CASRNTGSGMNTEAFF. The CDR3 DNA sequence: TGTGCCAGCCGGAACACGGGTTCCGGCATGAACACTGAAGCTTTCTTT.

V gene TRBV19 combines with J gene TRBJ2-5, with TRBD1 matching 7 bases. Germline trimming cut 5 bases from V and 2 bases from J; bases unmatched to any gene: 5. CDR1 and CDR2 from the germline V gene are LNHDA and SQIVND (reference sequence). The CDR3 consists of 14 residues. The CDR3 spells CASSYRDRQETQYF. In DNA form, the CDR3 reads TGTGCCAGTAGTTATCGGGACAGACAAGAGACCCAGTACTTC.

This chain uses TRBV7-9 with TRBJ2-1, with 8 bases matching TRBD1. The J segment lost 3 bases and the V segment lost 5 bases, leaving 9 bases of the junction unmatched. The CDR3 is 16 residues long. Germline CDR1 SEHNR, CDR2 FQNEAQ (reference sequence). CDR3 sequence (DNA): TGTGCCAGCAGCGCCAACCGGGACAGGAGCTACAATGAGCAGTTCTTC. It is translated as CASSANRDRSYNEQFF.

There are a few counts of this clone. The chain couples TRBV2 to TRBJ2-7, with 7 bases lining up with TRBD1. V trimming: 5 bases; J trimming: 5 bases; junction bases outside the gene matches: 3. Germline V gene lookup returns CDR1 SNHLY and CDR2 FYNNEI. The CDR3 extends over 12 amino acids. CDR3 sequence reads: CASSRQGNEQYF. CDR3 DNA: TGTGCCAGCAGTCGACAGGGTAACGAGCAGTACTTC.

This chain joins TRBV19 and TRBJ1-2; 8 bases agree with TRBD1. V lost 11 bases to trimming and J lost 4 bases; unmatched junction nucleotides: 6. Germline assignment: CDR1 LNHDA and CDR2 SQIVND (reference sequence). This CDR3 is 12 amino acids long. CDR3 loop: CAGSDRAYGYTF. CDR3 DNA sequence: TGTGCCGGGTCGGACAGGGCCTATGGCTACACCTTC.

The chain employs TRBV27 and TRBJ1-1; D may be TRBD1 (5 bases). Germline values: CDR1 MNHEY, CDR2 SMNVEV (reference sequence). CDR3 length equals 14 residues. Trimming took off 2 bases at V and 2 bases at J, with 9 bases between the two ends. CDR3: CASSLRQPNTEAFF. In DNA, the CDR3 is TGTGCCAGCAGTTTACGACAGCCTAACACTGAAGCTTTCTTT.

This chain links TRBV30 with TRBJ2-1, with TRBD2 identical over 10 bases. CDR3 length equals 15 residues. The V segment lost 2 bases and the J segment 8 bases; nucleotides outside the gene matches: 9. CDR1 is GTSNPN, CDR2 SVGIG, per germline (reference sequence). The CDR3 is CAWSRSGGAMDEQFF. CDR3 DNA sequence: TGTGCCTGGAGTCGAAGCGGGGGGGCCATGGATGAGCAGTTCTTC.

The rearrangement uses TRBV7-8 and TRBJ1-4, with TRBD1 matching 9 bases. CDR3 length: 15 amino acids. With 5 bases clipped from V and 8 bases from J, the junction kept 9 bases outside the gene matches. The germline V gene has CDR1 SGHVS and CDR2 FQNEAQ. This CDR3 reads CASSPRQGGGEKLFF. In nucleotides, the CDR3 is TGTGCCAGCAGCCCCCGACAGGGGGGAGGAGAAAAACTGTTTTTT.